These 30 T cell receptor beta chains were all obtained from the same sample, sequenced in a study of blood T cell repertoires in COVID-19. Using immunoSEQ multiplex PCR, the repertoire was profiled, and TCRdb retains in-frame clones only, with some absent. This sample has roughly 40,000 clones, with 65% to 85% found just once. Source material: peripheral blood. These receptors originate from an elderly man with active or convalescent COVID-19.

The rearrangement uses TRBV30 and TRBJ2-5, with 11 bases that match TRBD2. The CDR3 contains 14 residues. Germline CDR1 is GTSNPN and CDR2 is SVGIG (reference sequence). The junction had 2 bases not matched to a gene; V was cut back by 2 bases and J by 3 bases. CDR3 sequence reads: CAWSPGLAEETQYF. In DNA form, the CDR3 reads TGTGCCTGGAGTCCGGGACTAGCGGAAGAGACCCAGTACTTC.

The chain couples TRBV4-3 to TRBJ2-6; 7 bases agree with TRBD1. Germline V gene sequence: CDR1 LGHNA, CDR2 YSLEER. With V trimmed by 0 bases and J by 0 bases, 14 bases remained unmatched. The CDR3 covers 21 residues. CDR3 nucleotide sequence: TGCGCCAGCAGCCAAGATACCTTCCGGGACAGCCTCTTCTCTGGGGCCAACGTCCTGACTTTC. It codes for CASSQDTFRDSLFSGANVLTF.

The gene calls are TRBV10-3 and TRBJ1-2, with D possibly matching TRBD1 (5 bases). The length of the CDR3 is 14 residues. V shed 7 bases and J shed 4 bases, with 16 bases lying between them. Germline V gene sequence: CDR1 ENHRY, CDR2 SYGVKD. The CDR3 loop reads CAIKGAGLTYGYTF. The CDR3 DNA follows: TGTGCCATCAAAGGAGCAGGGCTCACCTATGGCTACACCTTC.

The chain links TRBV19 to TRBJ2-5, with 9 bases identical to TRBD1. CDR1 and CDR2 from the germline V gene are LNHDA and SQIVND (reference sequence). CDR3 size: 15 residues. The V gene end was trimmed by 5 bases and the J gene end by 5 bases; junction bases not matched to a gene: 9. The CDR3 DNA follows: TGTGCCAGTAGTCCCTCCGAAGGGACAGGGGAGACCCAGTACTTC. It specifies CASSPSEGTGETQYF.

This chain uses TRBV5-1 with TRBJ1-6, with D possibly TRBD1 on 5 matching bases. Germline V gene sequence: CDR1 SGHRS, CDR2 YFSETQ. The V gene lost 0 bases and the J gene lost 7 bases, with 11 bases spanning the gap. This CDR3 comprises 15 residues. CDR3 sequence reads: CASSLGDLGNSPLHF. CDR3 sequence (DNA): TGCGCCAGCAGCTTGGGGGACTTGGGGAATTCACCCCTCCACTTT.

This chain links TRBV19 with TRBJ2-7; maybe TRBD2 (7 bases). CDR3 length equals 14 residues. V was shortened by 4 bases and J by 2 bases, with 12 bases between the two germline ends. CDR1 LNHDA and CDR2 SQIVND come from the germline V gene (reference sequence). The CDR3 spells CASSRTAGTYEQYF. CDR3 nucleotides: TGTGCCAGTAGTAGGACAGCGGGGACCTACGAGCAGTACTTC. Supplemented by reference TRBV19 and TRBJ2-7, the full variable domain reads DGGITQSPKYLFRKEGQNVTLSCEQNLNHDAMYWYRQDPGQGLRLIYYSQIVNDFQKGDIAEGYSVSREKKESFPLTVTSAQKNPTAFYLCASSRTAGTYEQYFGPGTRLTVT.

This clone was recorded once. The rearrangement uses TRBV6-1 and TRBJ1-2; 7 bases map to TRBD1. The junction had 10 bases not matched to a gene; V was cut back by 5 bases and J by 7 bases. This CDR3 has 14 residues. Germline values: CDR1 MNHNS, CDR2 SASEGT. The CDR3 DNA follows: TGTGCCAGCAGTTCCTCGGGACAGCTGCGTGGCTACACCTTC. Translation: CASSSSGQLRGYTF.

The chain couples TRBV5-4 to TRBJ1-2, with D possibly TRBD1 on 5 matching bases. Germline V gene data show CDR1 as SGHNT and CDR2 as YYREEE (reference sequence). V shed 2 bases and J shed 4 bases, with 12 bases lying between them. This CDR3 spans 14 amino acids. CDR3 protein: CASSLTGLTYGYTF. The CDR3 region has the DNA TGTGCCAGCAGCTTAACAGGCCTAACCTATGGCTACACCTTC.

The V gene is TRBV7-2, the J gene TRBJ2-2; perhaps TRBD2 as D (5 bases). CDR1 SGHTA and CDR2 FQGNSA come from the germline V gene. V was pared by 8 bases and J by 7 bases, with 20 bases between. This CDR3 region has 15 residues. The DNA for the CDR3 is TGTGCCAGCGGCGAGGTTGGCCTCCGGGACGGGGAGCTGTTTTTT. This sequence encodes CASGEVGLRDGELFF.

V is TRBV7-9 and J is TRBJ1-4, with 8 bases lining up with TRBD1. This CDR3 has 18 residues. The trim removed 5 bases at V and 1 base at J, leaving 12 bases unmatched. CDR1 SEHNR and CDR2 FQNEAQ come from the germline V gene (reference sequence). CDR3 sequence (DNA): TGTGCCAGCAGCCTTGGACAGGGAGGGGGAAGAACTAATGAAAAACTGTTTTTT. This codes for CASSLGQGGGRTNEKLFF. Full variable domain (outside the CDR3, taken from reference TRBV7-9 and TRBJ1-4): DTGVSQNPRHKITKRGQNVTFRCDPISEHNRLYWYRQTLGQGPEFLTYFQNEAQLEKSRLLSDRFSAERPKGSFSTLEIQRTEQGDSAMYLCASSLGQGGGRTNEKLFFGSGTQLSVL.

The rearrangement links TRBV7-2 to TRBJ2-7, with 8 bases that match TRBD2. The CDR3 runs 16 residues. The germline CDR1 and CDR2 sequences are SGHTA and FQGNSA. Unmatched junction bases numbered 14, after V lost 3 bases and J lost 7 bases. The CDR3 DNA follows: TGTGCCAGCAGCTTTACGAGCACTAGCGGAGGAGGGGAGCAGTACTTC. This codes for CASSFTSTSGGGEQYF.

The rearrangement joins TRBV3-1 (or the pseudogene TRBV3-2) to TRBJ1-5; D is ambiguous. Germline CDR1 LGHDT, CDR2 YNNKEL (reference sequence). V was trimmed by 0 bases and J by 5 bases, leaving 5 bases between them. The CDR3 extends over 13 amino acids. In DNA form, the CDR3 reads TGTGCCAGCAGCCAAGATATATATCAGCCCCAGCATTTT. It encodes CASSQDIYQPQHF.

The chain recombines TRBV7-9 with TRBJ1-1; D remains ambiguous. This CDR3 region has 12 residues. Germline V gene sequence: CDR1 SEHNR, CDR2 FQNEAQ (reference sequence). The V gene lost 2 bases and the J gene lost 2 bases, with 3 bases spanning the gap. CDR3 sequence: CASSLSNTEAFF. The CDR3, as DNA: TGTGCCAGCAGCTTAAGCAACACTGAAGCTTTCTTT.

CDR3 nucleotide sequence: TGTGCCAGCAGCTTAGCGAGCGGGAGGGCCCCCACAGATACGCAGTATTTT. Amino acids: CASSLASGRAPTDTQYF. The chain uses TRBV11-2 and TRBJ2-3, with 10 bases matching TRBD2. Germline loops: CDR1 SGHAT, CDR2 FQNNGV. This CDR3 region has 17 residues. Unmatched junction bases numbered 6, after V lost 1 base and J lost 2 bases.

The chain combines TRBV18 with TRBJ2-3; 7 bases match TRBD1. V lost 1 base, J lost 2 bases, and 6 bases stayed unmatched. The CDR3 spans 16 residues. Germline V gene lookup returns CDR1 KGHSH and CDR2 LQKENI. CDR3 loop: CASSPRRDSLTDTQYF. DNA of the CDR3: TGTGCCAGCTCACCACGAAGGGACAGCCTCACAGATACGCAGTATTTT.

This clone was seen more than once but under ten times. The CDR3 nucleotides are TGTGCCAGCTCTCCCACTAGCGGCCAAGAGACCCAGTACTTC. This translates into CASSPTSGQETQYF. The rearrangement joins TRBV18 to TRBJ2-5, with 8 nucleotides matching TRBD2. V was clipped by 6 bases and J by 1 base; unmatched bases: 4. Germline CDR1 KGHSH, CDR2 LQKENI. CDR3 size: 14 residues.

V and J are TRBV7-2 and TRBJ1-6; possibly TRBD1 for D (6 bases). Germline V gene sequence: CDR1 SGHTA, CDR2 FQGNSA. The germline V and J ends were trimmed by 3 bases and 7 bases, with 10 bases remaining between them. This CDR3 comprises 14 residues. The DNA of the CDR3 is TGTGCCAGCAGCTTGGACAGTGGGAATTCACCCCTCCACTTT. The encoded protein is CASSLDSGNSPLHF.

This chain joins TRBV9 and TRBJ2-3; TRBD1 aligns across 8 bases. Germline CDR1 is SGDLS and CDR2 is YYNGEE. V shed 3 bases, J shed 1 base, and the junction held 7 bases outside the gene matches. The length of the CDR3 is 16 residues. CDR3 in DNA: TGTGCCAGCAGCGGAAACAGGGGGACACGCACAGATACGCAGTATTTT. It encodes CASSGNRGTRTDTQYF. Full variable domain (rest looked up from reference TRBV9 and TRBJ2-3): DSGVTQTPKHLITATGQRVTLRCSPRSGDLSVYWYQQSLDQGLQFLIQYYNGEERAKGNILERFSAQQFPDLHSELNLSSLELGDSALYFCASSGNRGTRTDTQYFGPGTRLTVL.

This chain connects TRBV2 to TRBJ2-1; 7 bases are a match to TRBD1. The ends lost 1 base at V and 4 bases at J; junction bases unmatched: 4. The CDR3 has 15 amino acids. Germline loops: CDR1 SNHLY, CDR2 FYNNEI. The CDR3 loop reads CASSEGQGVYNEQFF. The DNA of the CDR3 is TGTGCCAGCAGTGAAGGGCAGGGGGTGTACAATGAGCAGTTCTTC.

In its sample, this clone was seen many times. The V gene is TRBV9, the J gene TRBJ1-1; no definite D call. Looked up from germline, CDR1 is SGDLS and CDR2 is YYNGEE. Trimming pared 2 bases from V and 0 bases from J, leaving 11 bases between. The CDR3 consists of 15 residues. DNA for the CDR3: TGTGCCAGCAGCGTCCTTTCGGAGATGAACACTGAAGCTTTCTTT. Translation: CASSVLSEMNTEAFF.

CDR3 region: CASSFPGQGNTIYF. CDR3 nucleotides: TGTGCCAGCAGCTTCCCGGGACAGGGGAACACCATATATTTT. The chain carries TRBV11-2 and TRBJ1-3, with 10 bases that match TRBD1. The CDR3 contains 14 residues. Germline V CDR1 and CDR2: SGHAT, FQNNGV. V trimming: 3 bases; J trimming: 7 bases; junction bases outside the gene matches: 3.

The gene calls are TRBV18 and TRBJ2-1; TRBD2 agrees at 16 bases. After removal of 8 bases from V and 1 base from J, the junction contained 5 bases not matched to a gene. The CDR3 is 17 amino acids. The germline V gene encodes CDR1 KGHSH and CDR2 LQKENI. The CDR3 DNA follows: TGTGCCAGCGCGGGACTAGCGGGAGGGGCTTCCTACAATGAGCAGTTCTTC. This gives the protein CASAGLAGGASYNEQFF.

The rearrangement uses TRBV3-1 (or the pseudogene TRBV3-2) and TRBJ1-4; tentatively, D is TRBD1 (5 bases). The germline V gene encodes CDR1 LGHDT and CDR2 YNNKEL (reference sequence). V dropped 3 bases and J dropped 4 bases, with 12 bases sitting between them. The CDR3 covers 15 residues. The CDR3: CASSHRGSGNEKLFF. Written as DNA, the CDR3 is TGTGCCAGCAGCCATAGGGGCTCGGGTAATGAAAAACTGTTTTTT.

This clone was seen a single time. This chain links TRBV24-1 with TRBJ2-1; 7 nucleotides align to TRBD2. Germline values: CDR1 KGHDR, CDR2 SFDVKD. The V and J ends lost 3 bases and 1 base, in that order; junction bases with no gene match: 5. The CDR3 has 16 residues. The CDR3 loop is CATSDDLAASYNEQFF. CDR3 in DNA: TGTGCCACCAGTGATGATCTAGCGGCATCCTACAATGAGCAGTTCTTC.

This clone was detected a few times. This chain links TRBV12-5 with TRBJ2-1; 8 nucleotides agree with TRBD1. The ends lost 0 bases at V and 8 bases at J; junction bases unmatched: 9. Looked up from germline, CDR1 is LGHNT and CDR2 is FRNRAP. There are 16 residues in the CDR3. Here the CDR3 DNA reads TGTGCTAGTGGTTTGGTACGGGCAGGGGGCATCCATGAGCAGTTCTTC. Its protein product is CASGLVRAGGIHEQFF. Full variable domain (remainder filled in from reference TRBV12-5 and TRBJ2-1): DARVTQTPRHKVTEMGQEVTMRCQPILGHNTVFWYRQTMMQGLELLAYFRNRAPLDDSGMPKDRFSAEMPDATLATLKIQPSEPRDSAVYFCASGLVRAGGIHEQFFGPGTRLTVL.

This clone was detected only once. This chain links TRBV7-3 with TRBJ1-1; D gene unclear. CDR3 length: 14 residues. V was pared by 1 base and J by 1 base, with 7 bases between. Germline values: CDR1 SGHTA, CDR2 FQGTGA. The CDR3 sequence is CASSLSAGNTEAFF. CDR3 sequence (DNA): TGTGCCAGCAGCTTAAGTGCGGGGAACACTGAAGCTTTCTTT. Supplemented by reference TRBV7-3 and TRBJ1-1, the full variable domain reads GAGVSQTPSNKVTEKGKYVELRCDPISGHTALYWYRQSLGQGPEFLIYFQGTGAADDSGLPNDRFFAVRPEGSVSTLKIQRTERGDSAVYLCASSLSAGNTEAFFGQGTRLTVV.

This chain links TRBV4-3 with TRBJ2-7, with no clear D. CDR1 and CDR2 from the germline V gene are LGHNA and YSLEER. The CDR3 consists of 15 residues. Trimming removed 0 bases at V and 0 bases at J, with 9 bases between. CDR3 region: CASSQDSTGSYEQYF. The CDR3 DNA reads as TGCGCCAGCAGCCAAGATTCCACCGGCTCCTACGAGCAGTACTTC.

This chain uses TRBV5-4 with TRBJ1-1; unclear D gene. Germline V gene lookup returns CDR1 SGHNT and CDR2 YYREEE (reference sequence). The CDR3 is 12 residues long. Trimming pared 0 bases from V and 11 bases from J, leaving 11 bases between. The CDR3: CASSLGIKEAFF. The DNA for the CDR3 is TGTGCCAGCAGCTTGGGTATTAAGGAGGCTTTCTTT.

This clone was found many times. The genes are TRBV4-3 and TRBJ1-3, with 10 bases lining up with TRBD1. This CDR3 has 15 amino acids. V was pared by 4 bases and J by 4 bases, with 4 bases of the junction left unmatched. CDR1 is LGHNA and CDR2 is YSLEER in the germline V gene. The CDR3 nucleotides read TGCGCCAGCAGCCCTGGGACAGGGGACGGAAACACCATATATTTT. Translated: CASSPGTGDGNTIYF.

The chain uses TRBV2 and TRBJ1-5; D perhaps matches TRBD1 (6 bases). The V gene lost 4 bases and the J gene lost 11 bases, with 12 bases spanning the gap. The CDR3 is 12 amino acids. The germline V gene has CDR1 SNHLY and CDR2 FYNNEI. The CDR3 reads CASSGDIGSQHF. The CDR3, as DNA: TGTGCCAGCAGTGGGGACATCGGGTCCCAGCATTTT.